The TCR beta chain described here comes from a study of graft-versus-host responses after intestinal transplantation. Study as a whole: Multivisceral, liver-intestinal, or isolated intestinal transplants were given to recipients. For about three years after anti-thymocyte globulin induction, all recipients took tacrolimus and steroids. General observations from the study: GvH clones detected in recipient marrow included some appearing first in ileum or blood.

This CDR3 spans 12 amino acids. The V end lost 7 bases, the J end lost 0 bases, and 6 bases lay between the germline ends. Germline values: CDR1 MNHEY, CDR2 SMNVEV (reference sequence). Repertoires were generated with immunoSEQ multiplex PCR, while TCRdb's copy carries only in-frame clones and drops some. The repertoire includes tens of thousands of clones, around 95% of them detected once, and around 0.57% sits in the top ten. A word on this clone: Its antigen is not identified.

J is TRBJ2-5 and V is TRBV27; the D is unclear. The sample in question was unstimulated CD8+ T cells sorted from spleen or lymph node cells, obtained before intestinal transplant. This clonotype originated in a human donor who received an intestinal transplant. CDR3 loop: CASMGYQETQYF. CDR3 bases: TGTGCCAGCATGGGCTACCAAGAGACCCAGTACTTC.